These T cell receptor beta chains were read from a single sample in a study of shared clonotypes between healthy human individuals. Method: immunoSEQ multiplex PCR; TCRdb's copy keeps in-frame clones and lacks some. Of 2 million or so clones in the sample, roughly 94% are singletons; the top ten hold roughly 1.1%. The sequenced sample was naive CD8+ T cells sorted from blood. All receptors come from a man between 18 and 35 years old in good health. Both conserved end residues are trimmed from each CDR3. The order of the fields is J gene, V gene, CDR3 protein.

TRBJ2-7	TRBV11-2	ASSLDNGYEQY
TRBJ2-5	TRBV7-2	ASSLGVSLAGLQETQY
TRBJ2-1	TRBV9	ASSERTTYNEQF
TRBJ2-3	TRBV5-4	AYGGAPDTQY
TRBJ2-3	TRBV10-3	AISDYDSNTQY
.	TRBV27	ASSLGGSSYEQY
TRBJ2-7	TRBV2	ASSDWSSPYEQY
TRBJ2-7	TRBV30	AWSVMGGVYEQY
TRBJ2-7	TRBV27	ASSLSGTVYEQY
TRBJ2-7	TRBV10-2	ASKDYEQY
TRBJ2-1	TRBV13	ASSLVTGDNEQF
TRBJ2-1	TRBV11-2	ASSNHLLSGRANEQF
TRBJ2-7	TRBV11-2	ASSFKSPYEQY
TRBJ2-3	TRBV9	ASSVVGATLTDTQY
TRBJ2-7	TRBV27	ASSLGQGASYEQY
TRBJ1-1	TRBV11-2	ASSLGLNTEAF
TRBJ2-5	TRBV28	ASNVATGGLETQY
TRBJ2-1	TRBV6-5	ASSLSLLEGYNEQF
TRBJ1-1	TRBV18	ASSPSNWDEYTEAF
TRBJ2-3	TRBV7-9	ASTLVGESTDTQY
TRBJ2-3	TRBV7-9	ASSRVTSDTQY
TRBJ2-3	TRBV29-1	SVGGASGSDTQY
TRBJ2-7	TRBV29-1	SVEDAEREQY
TRBJ2-7	TRBV4-1	ASSPSAISYEQY
TRBJ2-7	TRBV9	ASGSSYEQY
TRBJ2-7	TRBV27	ASSLSTVGYEQY
TRBJ2-7	TRBV9	ASSPGSELYEQY
TRBJ2-3	TRBV7-8	ASSRGQSTDTQY
TRBJ2-1	TRBV27	ASSLVAGDYNEQF
TRBJ1-3	TRBV29-1	SVEESRPVSGNTIY
TRBJ1-1	TRBV27	ASTKQGSYTEAF
TRBJ2-7	TRBV7-9	ASSFPLAGVSYEQY
TRBJ2-1	TRBV18	ASSQGSERGLIDEQF
TRBJ1-1	TRBV5-1	ASSLWTGDATEAF
TRBJ2-7	TRBV4-1	ASSPLSGSSYEQY
TRBJ2-7	TRBV6-1	ATRTGGTYEQY
TRBJ2-7	TRBV9	ASSVAGGASYEQY
TRBJ2-7	TRBV28	ASSLSSSETGQGTFEQY
TRBJ1-6	TRBV19	ASSRYRDPYSPLH
TRBJ2-7	TRBV27	ASSGYKGHRTYEQY
TRBJ2-5	TRBV29-1	SVEGGGLGTQY
TRBJ2-7	TRBV29-1	SVARDPYEQY
TRBJ2-7	TRBV7-9	ASSSQGTNEQY
TRBJ2-7	TRBV15	ATSRDPLAVSGHEQY
TRBJ2-3	TRBV5-1	ASSFGLAGENGDTQY
TRBJ1-5	TRBV4-1	ASSLGPLGNQPQH